This T cell receptor (beta chain) came from a study of molecular identifiers for immune sequencing clone quantification. General study points: Clones carrying above 20 RNA copies accounted for over 98% of effector molecules, under 1% in naive cells. In cases of identical TCR molecules sharing a barcode, highly expanded clone sizes could be underestimated.

Sorting selected naive CD8 T cells with a CD8+CD4-CCR7+CD45RA+ phenotype. V was trimmed by 2 bases and J by 2 bases, leaving 7 bases between them. The germline V gene encodes CDR1 MNHEY and CDR2 SVGEGT. CDR3 size: 13 residues. TCRdb fed the PCR reads into MiXCR, producing one record per CDR3 protein. This table has some 590,000 distinct CDR3 sequences, over 25% appearing once. Note on this clonotype: No antigen is known for it.

The receptor was isolated from a human donor in good health. Some libraries in this study had Jurkat cell RNA spiked in. The sequencing sample was made of naive CD8+ T cells from blood, with Jurkat cell RNA spiked in. Noted subset: FACS-sorted CD8+CD4-CCR7+CD45RA+ naive T cells. This chain joins TRBV6-2 or TRBV6-3 and TRBJ2-7; D remains ambiguous. CDR3 amino acids: CASSYAKTYEQYF. Written as DNA, the CDR3 is TGTGCCAGCAGTTACGCAAAAACCTACGAGCAGTACTTC.